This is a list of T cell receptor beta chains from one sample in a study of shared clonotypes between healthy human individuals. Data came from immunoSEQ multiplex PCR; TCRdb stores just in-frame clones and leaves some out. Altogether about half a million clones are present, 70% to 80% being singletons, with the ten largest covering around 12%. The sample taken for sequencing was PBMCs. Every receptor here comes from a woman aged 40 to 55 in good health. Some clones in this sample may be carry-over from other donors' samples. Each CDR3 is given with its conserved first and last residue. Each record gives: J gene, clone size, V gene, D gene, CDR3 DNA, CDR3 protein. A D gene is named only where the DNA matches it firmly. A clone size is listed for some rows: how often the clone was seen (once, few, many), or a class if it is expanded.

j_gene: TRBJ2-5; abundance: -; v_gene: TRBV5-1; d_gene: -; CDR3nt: TGCGCCAGCAGCTTGGATGGGTTGGGCCAAGAGACCCAGTACTTC; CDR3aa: CASSLDGLGQETQYF
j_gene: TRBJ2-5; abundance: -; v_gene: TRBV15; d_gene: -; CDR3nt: TGTGCCACCAGCTCCGGGGGAGGGGGGCAGAGAGCCGAGACCCAGTACTTC; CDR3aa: CATSSGGGGQRAETQYF
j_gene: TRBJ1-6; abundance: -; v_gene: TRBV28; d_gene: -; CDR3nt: TGTGCCAGCAAGGGGGGGGGATCACCCCTCCACTTT; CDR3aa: CASKGGGSPLHF
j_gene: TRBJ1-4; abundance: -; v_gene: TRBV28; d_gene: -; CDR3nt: TGTGCCAGCAGTTTATCCCAGTCCGCAACTAATGAAAAACTGTTTTTT; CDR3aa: CASSLSQSATNEKLFF
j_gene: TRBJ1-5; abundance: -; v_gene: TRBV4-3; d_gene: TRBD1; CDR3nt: TGCGCCAGCAGCCAAGTCTCTGGAGGGGGCGGCAATCAGCCCCAGCATTTT; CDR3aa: CASSQVSGGGGNQPQHF
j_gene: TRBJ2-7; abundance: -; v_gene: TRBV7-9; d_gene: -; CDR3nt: TGTGCCAGCAGCTTTCAAACCTACGAGCAGTACTTC; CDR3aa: CASSFQTYEQYF
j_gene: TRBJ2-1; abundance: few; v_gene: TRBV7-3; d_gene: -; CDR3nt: TGTGCCAGCAGCGCCCCCGGCGGGGTCAATGAGCAGTTCTTC; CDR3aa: CASSAPGGVNEQFF
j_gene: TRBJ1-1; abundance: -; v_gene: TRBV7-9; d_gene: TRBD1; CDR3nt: TGTGCCAGCAGCTTTGGGACAGTTGAAGCTTTCTTT; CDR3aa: CASSFGTVEAFF
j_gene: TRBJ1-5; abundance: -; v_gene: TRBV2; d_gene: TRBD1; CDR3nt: TGTGCCAGCAAGCCGGGAAGGGGGCATCAGCCCCAGCATTTT; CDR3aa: CASKPGRGHQPQHF
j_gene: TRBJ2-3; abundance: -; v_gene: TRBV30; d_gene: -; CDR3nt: TGTGCCTGGAGTGTAATGCAGGCCTTTACAGATACGCAGTATTTT; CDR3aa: CAWSVMQAFTDTQYF
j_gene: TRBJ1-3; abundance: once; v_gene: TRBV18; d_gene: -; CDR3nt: TGTGCCAGCTCACCGGGCCGCTCCTCTGGAAACACCATATATTTT; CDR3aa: CASSPGRSSGNTIYF
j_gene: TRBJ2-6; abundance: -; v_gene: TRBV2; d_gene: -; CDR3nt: TGTGCCAGCAGTCTGTCGGGGGCCAACGTCCTGACTTTC; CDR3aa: CASSLSGANVLTF
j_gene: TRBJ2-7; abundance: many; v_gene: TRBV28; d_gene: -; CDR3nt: TGTGCCAGCAGTTTTTGGAGCGGACACTACGAGCAGTACTTC; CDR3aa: CASSFWSGHYEQYF
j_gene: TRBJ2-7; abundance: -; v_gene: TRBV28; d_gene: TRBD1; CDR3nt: TGTGCCAGCAGTAAAAGGGACAGCCACTACGAGCAGTACTTC; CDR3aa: CASSKRDSHYEQYF
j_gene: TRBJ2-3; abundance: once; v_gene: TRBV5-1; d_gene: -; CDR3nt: TGCGCCAGCAGCTTGGATGCAGGGGACACGCAGTATTTT; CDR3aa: CASSLDAGDTQYF
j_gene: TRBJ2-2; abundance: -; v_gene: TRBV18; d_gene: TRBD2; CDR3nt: TGTGCCAGCTCACCGGAGCGGGAATATGTCGGCGGGGAGCTGTTTTTT; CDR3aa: CASSPEREYVGGELFF
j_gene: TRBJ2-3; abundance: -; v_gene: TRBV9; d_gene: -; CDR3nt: TGTGCCAGCAGCTCAAGCGGAGGTAGCACAGATACGCAGTATTTT; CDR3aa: CASSSSGGSTDTQYF
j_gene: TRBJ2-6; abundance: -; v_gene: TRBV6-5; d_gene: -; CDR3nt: TGTGCCAGCAGTTACGATACCTCTGGGGCCAACGTCCTGACTTTC; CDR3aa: CASSYDTSGANVLTF
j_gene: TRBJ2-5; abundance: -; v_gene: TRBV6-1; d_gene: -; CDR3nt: TGTGCCAGCAGTATATTGGAGACCCAGTACTTC; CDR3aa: CASSILETQYF
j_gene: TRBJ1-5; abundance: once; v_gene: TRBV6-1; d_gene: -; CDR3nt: TGTGCCAGCAGTGAGTCAGGGGACAATCAGCCCCAGCATTTT; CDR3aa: CASSESGDNQPQHF
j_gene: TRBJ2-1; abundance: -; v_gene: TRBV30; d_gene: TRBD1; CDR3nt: TGTGCCTGGAGTTCCGGGACAGGGGCTAATGAGCAGTTCTTC; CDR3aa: CAWSSGTGANEQFF
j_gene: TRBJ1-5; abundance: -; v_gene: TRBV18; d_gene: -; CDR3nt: TGTGCCAGCTCCCCAGGACGGAATTATCAGCCCCAGCATTTT; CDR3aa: CASSPGRNYQPQHF
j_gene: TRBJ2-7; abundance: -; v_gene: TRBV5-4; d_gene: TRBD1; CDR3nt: TGTGCCAGCAGCTTGGGTGGGACAGGGGGCTTCGAGCAGTACTTC; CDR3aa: CASSLGGTGGFEQYF
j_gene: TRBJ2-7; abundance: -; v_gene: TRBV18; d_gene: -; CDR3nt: TGTGCCAGCTCACCCAGGGACTCCTACGAGCAGTACTTC; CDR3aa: CASSPRDSYEQYF
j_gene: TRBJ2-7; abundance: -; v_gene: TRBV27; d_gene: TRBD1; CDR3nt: TGTGCCAGCAGCCGGTTTACAGGGGGTTGGGAGCAGTACTTC; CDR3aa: CASSRFTGGWEQYF
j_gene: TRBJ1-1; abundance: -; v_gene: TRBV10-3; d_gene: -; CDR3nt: TGTGCCATCAGCCGAGATGGGGAAGTGAACACTGAAGCTTTCTTT; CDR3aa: CAISRDGEVNTEAFF
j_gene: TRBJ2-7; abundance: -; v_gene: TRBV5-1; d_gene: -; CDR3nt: TGCGCCAGCAGCTCCGGGACCGGTTACGAGCAGTACTTC; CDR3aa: CASSSGTGYEQYF
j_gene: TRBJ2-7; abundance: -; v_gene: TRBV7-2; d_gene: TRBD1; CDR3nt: TGTGCCAGCAGCGGACAGGGGGCCAACGAGCAGTACTTC; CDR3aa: CASSGQGANEQYF
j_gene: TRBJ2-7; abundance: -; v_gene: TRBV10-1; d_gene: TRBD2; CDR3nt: TGCGCCAGCAGTGCGGCGGGAGGCGGCTACGAGCAGTACTTC; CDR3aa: CASSAAGGGYEQYF
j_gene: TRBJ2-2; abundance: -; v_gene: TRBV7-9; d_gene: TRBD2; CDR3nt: TGTGCCAGCAGCTTAGCGTTTGGCGGGAGGGCCGTTACCGGGGAGCTGTTTTTT; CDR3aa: CASSLAFGGRAVTGELFF
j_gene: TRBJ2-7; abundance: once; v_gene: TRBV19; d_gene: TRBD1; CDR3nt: TGCGCCAGTAGAGTGCAGGGGGCCCACGAGCAGTACTTC; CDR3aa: CASRVQGAHEQYF
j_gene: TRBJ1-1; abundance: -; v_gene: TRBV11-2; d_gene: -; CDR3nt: TGTGCCAGCAGCTTAGGGAGGGGCGGCATGAACACTGAAGCTTTCTTT; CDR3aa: CASSLGRGGMNTEAFF
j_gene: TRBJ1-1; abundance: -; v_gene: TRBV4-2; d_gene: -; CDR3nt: TGTGCCAGCAGCCACGGACGGTCGAGAACTGAAGCTTTCTTT; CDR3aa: CASSHGRSRTEAFF
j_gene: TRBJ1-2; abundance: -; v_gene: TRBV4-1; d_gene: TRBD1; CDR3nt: TGCGCCAGCAGCAATATCCCGACAGGGGACTATGGCTACACCTTC; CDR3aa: CASSNIPTGDYGYTF
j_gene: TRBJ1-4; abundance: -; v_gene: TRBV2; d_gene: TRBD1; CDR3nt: TGTGCCAGCAGGAACACAGGGGGATCTAATGAAAAACTGTTTTTT; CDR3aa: CASRNTGGSNEKLFF
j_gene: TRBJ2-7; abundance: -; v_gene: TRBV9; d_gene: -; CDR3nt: TGTGCCAGCAGCGTAGGGGTGGTAAGCTCCTACGAGCAGTACTTC; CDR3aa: CASSVGVVSSYEQYF
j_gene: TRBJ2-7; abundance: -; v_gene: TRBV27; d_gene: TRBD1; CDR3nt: TGTGCCAGCAGTACCCGACAGGGTACCTACGAGCAGTACTTC; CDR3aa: CASSTRQGTYEQYF
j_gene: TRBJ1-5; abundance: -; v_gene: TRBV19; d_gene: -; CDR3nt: TGTGCCAGTAGTCCACTTCCCTCGGCCACTAGCAATCAGCCCCAGCATTTT; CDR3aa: CASSPLPSATSNQPQHF
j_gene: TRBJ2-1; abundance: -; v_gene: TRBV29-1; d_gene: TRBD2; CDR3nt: TGCAGCGTTGGACTAGCGGACAATGAGCAGTTCTTC; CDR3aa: CSVGLADNEQFF
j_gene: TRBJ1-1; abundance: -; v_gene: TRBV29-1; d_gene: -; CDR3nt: TGCAGCGTCGGGGGCACCCAGAACACTGAAGCTTTCTTT; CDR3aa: CSVGGTQNTEAFF
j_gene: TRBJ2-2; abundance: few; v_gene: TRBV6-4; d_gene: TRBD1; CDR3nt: TGTGCCAGCCGTGTTCATGGACAGGCCAACACCGGGGAGCTGTTTTTT; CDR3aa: CASRVHGQANTGELFF
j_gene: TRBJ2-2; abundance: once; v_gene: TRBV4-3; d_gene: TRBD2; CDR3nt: TGCGCCAGCAGCCAAGATTCATGGGCGGGGGTCGCGGGGGAGCTGTTTTTT; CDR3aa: CASSQDSWAGVAGELFF
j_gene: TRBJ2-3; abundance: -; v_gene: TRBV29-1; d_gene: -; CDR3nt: TGCAGCGGTGCCCTGGGGTCGGCTAGCACAGATACGCAGTATTTT; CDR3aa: CSGALGSASTDTQYF
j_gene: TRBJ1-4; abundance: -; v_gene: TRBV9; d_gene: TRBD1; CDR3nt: TGTGCCAGCAGCGCCCCGGGCAGGGGGCCTGAAAAACTGTTTTTT; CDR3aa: CASSAPGRGPEKLFF
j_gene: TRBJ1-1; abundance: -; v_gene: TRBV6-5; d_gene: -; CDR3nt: TGTGCCAGCAGTTACCTGGAGAACACTGAAGCTTTCTTT; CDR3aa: CASSYLENTEAFF
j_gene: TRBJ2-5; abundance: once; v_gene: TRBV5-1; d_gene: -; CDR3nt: TGCGCCAGCAGCGCCGGGACGGCCACGTACCAAGAGACCCAGTACTTC; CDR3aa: CASSAGTATYQETQYF
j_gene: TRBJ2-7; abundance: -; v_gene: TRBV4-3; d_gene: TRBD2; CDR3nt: TGCGCCAGCAGCCAAGCTTCGGCTAGCGGGAGTGTAAATCGCTACGAGCAGTACTTC; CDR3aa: CASSQASASGSVNRYEQYF